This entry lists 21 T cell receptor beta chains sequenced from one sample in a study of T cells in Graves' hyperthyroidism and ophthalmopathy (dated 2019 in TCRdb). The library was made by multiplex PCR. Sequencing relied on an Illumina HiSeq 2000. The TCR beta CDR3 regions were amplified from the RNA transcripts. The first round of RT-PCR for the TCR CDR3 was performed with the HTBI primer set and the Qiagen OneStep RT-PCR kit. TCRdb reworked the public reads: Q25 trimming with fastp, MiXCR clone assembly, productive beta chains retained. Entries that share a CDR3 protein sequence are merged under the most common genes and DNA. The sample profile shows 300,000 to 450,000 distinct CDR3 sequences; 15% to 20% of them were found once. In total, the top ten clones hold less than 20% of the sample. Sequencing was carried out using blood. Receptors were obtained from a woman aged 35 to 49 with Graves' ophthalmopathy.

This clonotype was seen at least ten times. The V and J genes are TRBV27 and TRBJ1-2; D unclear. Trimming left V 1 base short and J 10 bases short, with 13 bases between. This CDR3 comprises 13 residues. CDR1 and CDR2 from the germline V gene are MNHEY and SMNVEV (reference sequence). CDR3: CASSLFGGYPYTF. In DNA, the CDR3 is TGTGCCAGCAGTTTATTCGGAGGATATCCCTACACCTTC.

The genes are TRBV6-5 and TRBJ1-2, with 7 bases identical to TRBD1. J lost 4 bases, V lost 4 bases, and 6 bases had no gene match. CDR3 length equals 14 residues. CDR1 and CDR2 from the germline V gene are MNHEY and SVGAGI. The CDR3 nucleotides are TGTGCCAGCAGTTTTACGACAGGGTCCTATGGCTACACCTTC. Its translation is CASSFTTGSYGYTF.

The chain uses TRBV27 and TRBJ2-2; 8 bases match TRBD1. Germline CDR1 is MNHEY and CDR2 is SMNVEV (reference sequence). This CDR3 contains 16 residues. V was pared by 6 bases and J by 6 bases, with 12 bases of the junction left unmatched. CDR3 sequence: CASSPPRTGLAGELFF. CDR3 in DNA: TGTGCCAGCAGCCCCCCCCGGACAGGGTTGGCCGGGGAGCTGTTTTTT.

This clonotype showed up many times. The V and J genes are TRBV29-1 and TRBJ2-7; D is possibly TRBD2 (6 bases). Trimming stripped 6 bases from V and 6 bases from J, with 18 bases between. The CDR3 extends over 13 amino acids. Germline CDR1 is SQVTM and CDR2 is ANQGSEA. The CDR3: CSVRGLQGGEQYF. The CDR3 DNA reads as TGCAGCGTGCGGGGACTGCAAGGCGGCGAGCAGTACTTC.

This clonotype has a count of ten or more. Here the CDR3 reads CSVGTGSSYEQYF. CDR3 DNA sequence: TGCAGCGTTGGGACAGGCAGCTCCTACGAGCAGTACTTC. The rearrangement joins TRBV29-1 to TRBJ2-7, with 7 bases lining up with TRBD1. The CDR3 has 13 amino acids. The trim removed 4 bases at V and 0 bases at J, leaving 3 bases unmatched. Germline CDR1 SQVTM, CDR2 ANQGSEA.

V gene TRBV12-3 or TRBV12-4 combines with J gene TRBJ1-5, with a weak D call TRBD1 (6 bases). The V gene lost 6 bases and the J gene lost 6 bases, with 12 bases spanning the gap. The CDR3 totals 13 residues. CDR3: CASRLRGGQPQHF. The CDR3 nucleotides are TGTGCCAGCAGACTCAGGGGTGGTCAGCCCCAGCATTTT.

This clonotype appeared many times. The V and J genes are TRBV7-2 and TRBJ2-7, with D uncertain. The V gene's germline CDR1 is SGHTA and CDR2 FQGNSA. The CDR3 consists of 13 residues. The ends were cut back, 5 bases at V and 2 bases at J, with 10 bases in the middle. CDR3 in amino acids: CASSHQAPYEQYF. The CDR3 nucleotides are TGTGCCAGCAGCCACCAAGCGCCCTACGAGCAGTACTTC.

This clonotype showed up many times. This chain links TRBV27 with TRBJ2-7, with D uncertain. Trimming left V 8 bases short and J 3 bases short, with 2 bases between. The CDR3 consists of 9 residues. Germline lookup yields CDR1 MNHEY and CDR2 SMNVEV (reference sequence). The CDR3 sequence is CASGYEQYF. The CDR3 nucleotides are TGTGCCAGCGGCTACGAGCAGTACTTC.

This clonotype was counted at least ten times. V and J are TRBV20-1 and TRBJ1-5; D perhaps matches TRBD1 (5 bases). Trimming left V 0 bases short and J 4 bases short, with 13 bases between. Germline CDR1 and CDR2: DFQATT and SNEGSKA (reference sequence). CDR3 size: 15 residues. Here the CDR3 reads CSAREAGYRNQPQHF. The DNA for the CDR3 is TGCAGTGCTAGAGAAGCAGGGTATCGTAATCAGCCCCAGCATTTT.

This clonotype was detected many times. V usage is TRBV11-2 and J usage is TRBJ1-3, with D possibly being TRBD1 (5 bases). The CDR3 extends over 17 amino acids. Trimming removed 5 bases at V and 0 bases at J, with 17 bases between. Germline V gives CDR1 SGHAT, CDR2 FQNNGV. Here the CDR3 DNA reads TGTGCCAGCAGCCGAACCCGGGGGGGAGCCTCTGGAAACACCATATATTTT. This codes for CASSRTRGGASGNTIYF.

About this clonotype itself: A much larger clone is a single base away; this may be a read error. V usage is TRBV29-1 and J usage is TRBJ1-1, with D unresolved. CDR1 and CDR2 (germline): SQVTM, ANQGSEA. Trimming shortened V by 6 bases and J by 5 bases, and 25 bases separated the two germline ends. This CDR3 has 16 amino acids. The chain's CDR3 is CSVRRRGRPLGTEAFF. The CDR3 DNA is TGCAGCGTCCGGCGCCGTGGGCGTCCTCTGGGAACTGAAGCTTTCTTT.

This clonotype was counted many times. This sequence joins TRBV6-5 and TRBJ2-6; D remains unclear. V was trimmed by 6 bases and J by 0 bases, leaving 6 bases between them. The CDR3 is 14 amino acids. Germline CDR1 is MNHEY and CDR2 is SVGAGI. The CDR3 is CASRDSSGANVLTF. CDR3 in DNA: TGTGCCAGCAGAGACTCCTCTGGGGCCAACGTCCTGACTTTC.

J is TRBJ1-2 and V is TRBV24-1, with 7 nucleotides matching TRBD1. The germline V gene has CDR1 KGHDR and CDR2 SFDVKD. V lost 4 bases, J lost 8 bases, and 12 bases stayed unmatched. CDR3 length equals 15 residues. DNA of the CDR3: TGTGCCACCAGTGAGGCCGGCAGGGGGGTTCGAGGCTACACCTTC. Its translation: CATSEAGRGVRGYTF.

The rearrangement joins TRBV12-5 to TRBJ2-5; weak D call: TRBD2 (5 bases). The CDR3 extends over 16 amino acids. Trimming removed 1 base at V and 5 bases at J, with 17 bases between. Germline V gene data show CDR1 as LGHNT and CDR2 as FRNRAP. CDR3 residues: CASGLGTLTGGETQYF. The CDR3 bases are TGTGCTAGTGGTTTGGGTACTCTGACGGGCGGGGAGACCCAGTACTTC. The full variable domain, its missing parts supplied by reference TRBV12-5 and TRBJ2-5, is DARVTQTPRHKVTEMGQEVTMRCQPILGHNTVFWYRQTMMQGLELLAYFRNRAPLDDSGMPKDRFSAEMPDATLATLKIQPSEPRDSAVYFCASGLGTLTGGETQYFGPGTRLLVL.

The CDR3 nucleotides are TGTGCCAGCAGCCAAGCTTACACTGAAGCTTTCTTT. Amino acid sequence: CASSQAYTEAFF. The V gene is TRBV14, the J gene TRBJ1-1; D not certain. The V gene's germline CDR1 is SGHDN and CDR2 FVKESK. Trimming left V 1 base short and J 3 bases short, with 3 bases between. The CDR3 spans 12 residues.

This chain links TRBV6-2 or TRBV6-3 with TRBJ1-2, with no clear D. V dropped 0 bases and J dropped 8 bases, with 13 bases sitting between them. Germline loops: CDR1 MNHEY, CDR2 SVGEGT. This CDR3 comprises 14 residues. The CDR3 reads CASSYSTRPDGYTF. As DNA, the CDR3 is TGTGCCAGCAGTTACTCTACCCGCCCGGACGGCTACACCTTC.

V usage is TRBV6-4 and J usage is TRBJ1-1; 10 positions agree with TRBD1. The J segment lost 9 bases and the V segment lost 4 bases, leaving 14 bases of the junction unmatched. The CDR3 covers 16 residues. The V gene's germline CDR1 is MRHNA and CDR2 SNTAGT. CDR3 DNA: TGTGCCAGCAGTGGCCAGATCGGACAGGGGGGGCTGAAAGCTTTCTTT. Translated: CASSGQIGQGGLKAFF.

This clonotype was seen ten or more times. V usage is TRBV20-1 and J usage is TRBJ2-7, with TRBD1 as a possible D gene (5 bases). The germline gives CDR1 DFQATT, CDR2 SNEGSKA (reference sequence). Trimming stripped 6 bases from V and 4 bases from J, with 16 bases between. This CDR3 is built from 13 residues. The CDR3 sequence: CSARRGNYYEQYF. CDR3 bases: TGCAGTGCCAGAAGGGGCAACTATTACGAGCAGTACTTC.

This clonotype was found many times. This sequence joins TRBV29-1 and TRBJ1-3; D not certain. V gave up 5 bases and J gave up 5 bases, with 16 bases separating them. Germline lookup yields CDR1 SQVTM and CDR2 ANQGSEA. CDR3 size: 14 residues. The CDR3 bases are TGCAGCGTTACCTACGGCCTTGGTAGAAACACCATATATTTT. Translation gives CSVTYGLGRNTIYF.

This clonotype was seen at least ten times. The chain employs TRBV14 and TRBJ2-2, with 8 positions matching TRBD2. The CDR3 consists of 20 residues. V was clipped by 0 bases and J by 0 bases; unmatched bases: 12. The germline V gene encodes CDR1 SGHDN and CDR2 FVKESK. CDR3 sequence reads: CASSQERLASTSTNTGELFF. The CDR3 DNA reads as TGTGCCAGCAGCCAAGAGAGACTAGCGTCCACATCAACGAACACCGGGGAGCTGTTTTTT.

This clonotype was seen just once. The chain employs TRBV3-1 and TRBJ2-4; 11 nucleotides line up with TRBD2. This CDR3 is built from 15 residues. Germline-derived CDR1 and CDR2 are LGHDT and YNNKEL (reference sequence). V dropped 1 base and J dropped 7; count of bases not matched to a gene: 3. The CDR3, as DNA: TGTGCCAGCAGCCAAGGAATAGCGGGAGGGAACATTCAGTACTTC. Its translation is CASSQGIAGGNIQYF. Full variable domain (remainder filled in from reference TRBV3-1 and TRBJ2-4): DTAVSQTPKYLVTQMGNDKSIKCEQNLGHDTMYWYKQDSKKFLKIMFSYNNKELIINETVPNRFSPKSPDKAHLNLHINSLELGDSAVYFCASSQGIAGGNIQYFGAGTRLSVL.